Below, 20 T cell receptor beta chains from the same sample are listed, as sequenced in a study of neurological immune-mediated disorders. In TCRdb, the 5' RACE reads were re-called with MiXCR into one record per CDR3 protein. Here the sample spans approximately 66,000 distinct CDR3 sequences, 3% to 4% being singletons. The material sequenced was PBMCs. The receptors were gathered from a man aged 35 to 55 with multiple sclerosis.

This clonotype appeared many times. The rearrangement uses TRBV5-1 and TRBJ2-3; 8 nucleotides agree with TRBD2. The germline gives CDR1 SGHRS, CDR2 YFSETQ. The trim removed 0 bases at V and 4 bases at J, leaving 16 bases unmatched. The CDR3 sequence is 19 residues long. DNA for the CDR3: TGCGCCAGCAGCTTGGCCCTGTTGGGGCGCGGGGGGTTTGCAGATACGCAGTATTTT. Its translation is CASSLALLGRGGFADTQYF.

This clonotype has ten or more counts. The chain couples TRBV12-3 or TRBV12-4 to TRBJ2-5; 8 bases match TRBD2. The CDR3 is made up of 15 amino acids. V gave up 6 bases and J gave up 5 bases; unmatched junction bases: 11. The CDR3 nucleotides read TGTGCCAGCAGCCTCGGGGGGGGCAGGCCGGAGACCCAGTACTTC. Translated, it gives CASSLGGGRPETQYF.

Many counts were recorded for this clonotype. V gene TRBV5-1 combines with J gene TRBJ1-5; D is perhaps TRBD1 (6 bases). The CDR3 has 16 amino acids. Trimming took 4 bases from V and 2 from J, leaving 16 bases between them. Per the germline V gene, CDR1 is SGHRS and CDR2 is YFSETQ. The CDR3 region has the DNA TGCGCCAGCAGCCCCCGTCCAGGGGTGGGCAATCAGCCCCAGCATTTT. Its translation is CASSPRPGVGNQPQHF.

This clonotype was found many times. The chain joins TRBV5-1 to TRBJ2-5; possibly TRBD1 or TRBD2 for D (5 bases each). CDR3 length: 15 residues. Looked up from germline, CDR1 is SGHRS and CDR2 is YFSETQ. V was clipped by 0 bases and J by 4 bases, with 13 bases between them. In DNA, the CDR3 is TGCGCCAGCAGCTTGGCCCCCGGGGCCATAGAGACCCAGTACTTC. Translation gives CASSLAPGAIETQYF.

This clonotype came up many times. The DNA of the CDR3 is TGTGCCAGCAGTCCAGACAGTTACTACGAGCAGTACTTC. Translating gives CASSPDSYYEQYF. This sequence joins TRBV7-9 and TRBJ2-7, with D perhaps TRBD1 (5 bases). The CDR3 consists of 13 residues. Looked up from germline, CDR1 is SEHNR and CDR2 is FQNEAQ (reference sequence). Trimming took off 6 bases at V and 3 bases at J, with 12 bases between the two ends.

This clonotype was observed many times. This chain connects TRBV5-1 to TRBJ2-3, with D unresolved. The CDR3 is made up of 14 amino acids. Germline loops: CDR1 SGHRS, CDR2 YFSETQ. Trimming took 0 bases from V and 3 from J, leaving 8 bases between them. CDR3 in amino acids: CASSLAVRTDTQYF. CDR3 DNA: TGCGCCAGCAGCTTGGCGGTGCGAACAGATACGCAGTATTTT. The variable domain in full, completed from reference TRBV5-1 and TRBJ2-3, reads KAGVTQTPRYLIKTRGQQVTLSCSPISGHRSVSWYQQTPGQGLQFLFEYFSETQRNKGNFPGRFSGRQFSNSRSEMNVSTLELGDSALYLCASSLAVRTDTQYFGPGTRLTVL.

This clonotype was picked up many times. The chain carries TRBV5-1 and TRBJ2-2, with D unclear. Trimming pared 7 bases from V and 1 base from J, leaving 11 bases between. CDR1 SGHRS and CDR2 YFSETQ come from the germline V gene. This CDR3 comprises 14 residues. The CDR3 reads CASSETGNTGELFF. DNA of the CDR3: TGCGCCAGCTCGGAGACGGGGAACACCGGGGAGCTGTTTTTT.

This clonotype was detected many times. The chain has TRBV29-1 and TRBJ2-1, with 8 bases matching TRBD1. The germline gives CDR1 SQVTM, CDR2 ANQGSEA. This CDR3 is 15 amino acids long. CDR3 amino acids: CSAGPGTGQYNEQFF. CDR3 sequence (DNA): TGCAGTGCAGGCCCCGGGACAGGACAATACAATGAGCAGTTCTTC.

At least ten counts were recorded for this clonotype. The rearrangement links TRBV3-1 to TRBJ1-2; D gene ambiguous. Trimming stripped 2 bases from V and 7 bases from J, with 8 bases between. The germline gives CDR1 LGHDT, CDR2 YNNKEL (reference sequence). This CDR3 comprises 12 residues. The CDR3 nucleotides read TGTGCCAGCAGCCAACTCCCGGGTGGCTACACCTTC. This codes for CASSQLPGGYTF.

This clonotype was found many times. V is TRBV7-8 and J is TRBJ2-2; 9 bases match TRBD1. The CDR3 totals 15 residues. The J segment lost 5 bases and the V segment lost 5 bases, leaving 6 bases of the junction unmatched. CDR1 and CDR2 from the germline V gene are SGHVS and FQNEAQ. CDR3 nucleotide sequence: TGTGCCAGCAGCCCGGACAGGGGAGAAACCGGGGAGCTGTTTTTT. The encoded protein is CASSPDRGETGELFF. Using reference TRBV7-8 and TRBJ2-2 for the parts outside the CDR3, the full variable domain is GAGVSQSPRYKVAKRGQDVALRCDPISGHVSLFWYQQALGQGPEFLTYFQNEAQLDKSGLPSDRFFAERPEGSVSTLKIQRTQQEDSAVYLCASSPDRGETGELFFGEGSRLTVL.

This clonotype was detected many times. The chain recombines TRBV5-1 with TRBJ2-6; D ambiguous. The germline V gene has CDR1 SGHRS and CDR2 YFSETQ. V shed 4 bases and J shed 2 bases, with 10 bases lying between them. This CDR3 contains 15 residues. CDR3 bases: TGCGCCAGCAGCAAGTCTGGGGCTGGGGCCAACGTCCTGACTTTC. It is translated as CASSKSGAGANVLTF.

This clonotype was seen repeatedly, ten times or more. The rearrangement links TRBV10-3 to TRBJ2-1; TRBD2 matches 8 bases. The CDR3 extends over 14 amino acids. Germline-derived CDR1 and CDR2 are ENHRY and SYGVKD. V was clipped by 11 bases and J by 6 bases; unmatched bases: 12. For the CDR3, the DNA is TGTGCCCTGGCCGCAGCGGGAGTGCGCAATGAGCAGTTCTTC. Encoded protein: CALAAAGVRNEQFF.

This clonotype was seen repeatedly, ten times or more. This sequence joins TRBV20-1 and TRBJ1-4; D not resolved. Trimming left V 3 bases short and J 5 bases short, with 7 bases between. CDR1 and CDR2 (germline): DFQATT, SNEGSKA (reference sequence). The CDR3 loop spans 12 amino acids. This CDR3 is CSASPANEKLFF. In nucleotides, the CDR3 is TGCAGTGCTAGCCCAGCAAATGAAAAACTGTTTTTT.

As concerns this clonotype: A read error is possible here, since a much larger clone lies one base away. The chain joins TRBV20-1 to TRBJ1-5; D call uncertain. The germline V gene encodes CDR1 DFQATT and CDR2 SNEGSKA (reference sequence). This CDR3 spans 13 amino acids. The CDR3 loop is CSASLDSNQHQHF. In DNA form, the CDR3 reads TGCAGTGCTAGCCTAGATAGCAATCAGCACCAGCATTTT.

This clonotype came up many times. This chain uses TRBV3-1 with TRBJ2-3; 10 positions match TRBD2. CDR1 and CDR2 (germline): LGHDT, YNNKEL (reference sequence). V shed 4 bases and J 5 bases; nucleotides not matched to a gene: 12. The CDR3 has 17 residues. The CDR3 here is CASSRFTSGRAQDTQYF. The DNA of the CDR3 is TGTGCCAGCAGCCGATTCACGAGCGGGAGGGCTCAAGATACGCAGTATTTT.

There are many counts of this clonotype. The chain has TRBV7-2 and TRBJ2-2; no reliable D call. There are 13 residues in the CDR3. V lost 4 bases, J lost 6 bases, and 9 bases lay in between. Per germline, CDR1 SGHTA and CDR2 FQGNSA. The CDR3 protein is CASSSRPAGELFF. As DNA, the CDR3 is TGTGCCAGCAGCTCTCGCCCTGCCGGGGAGCTGTTTTTT.

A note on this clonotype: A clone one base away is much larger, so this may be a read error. CDR3 coding DNA: TGTGCCACCAGCCGAAAAGGGATAGCCAAAAACATTCAGTACTTC. It translates to CATSRKGIAKNIQYF. The V gene is TRBV15, the J gene TRBJ2-4; D not resolved. Germline V gene lookup returns CDR1 LNHNV and CDR2 YYDKDF (reference sequence). Trimming pared 5 bases from V and 0 bases from J, leaving 11 bases between. The CDR3 runs to 15 residues.

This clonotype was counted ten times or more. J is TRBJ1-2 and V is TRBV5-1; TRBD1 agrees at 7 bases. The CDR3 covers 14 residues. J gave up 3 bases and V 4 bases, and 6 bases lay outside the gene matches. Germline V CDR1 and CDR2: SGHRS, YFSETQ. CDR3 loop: CASSPLQGDYGYTF. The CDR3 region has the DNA TGCGCCAGCAGCCCATTGCAGGGGGACTATGGCTACACCTTC.

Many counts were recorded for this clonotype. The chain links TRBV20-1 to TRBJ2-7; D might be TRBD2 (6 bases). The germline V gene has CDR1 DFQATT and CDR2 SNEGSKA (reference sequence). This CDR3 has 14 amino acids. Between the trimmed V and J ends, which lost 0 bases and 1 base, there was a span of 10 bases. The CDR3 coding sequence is TGCAGTGCTAGAGACAGCGGGTCTTCCTACGAGCAGTACTTC. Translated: CSARDSGSSYEQYF.

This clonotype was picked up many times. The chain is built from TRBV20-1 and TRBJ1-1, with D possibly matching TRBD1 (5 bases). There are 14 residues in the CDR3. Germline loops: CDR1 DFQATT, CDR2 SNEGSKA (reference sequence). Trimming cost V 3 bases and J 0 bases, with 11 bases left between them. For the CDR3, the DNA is TGCAGTGCTAGCAGGGCAGGTATGAACACTGAAGCTTTCTTT. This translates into CSASRAGMNTEAFF.